The TCR beta chain under discussion was sequenced for a study of blood T cell repertoires in COVID-19. TCRdb keeps only in-frame clones here, not all; method: immunoSEQ multiplex PCR. Among about 250,000 clones listed, roughly 84% were seen once. Sequenced material: peripheral blood. The TCR comes from a woman aged 40 to 50 who had recovered from COVID-19.

The CDR3 loop reads CASSSLGGTYEQYF. The CDR3 region has the DNA TGTGCCAGCAGCTCCCTCGGGGGGACCTACGAGCAGTACTTC. This chain links TRBV5-6 with TRBJ2-7, with TRBD2 matching over 7 bases. Germline CDR1 is SGHDT and CDR2 is YYEEEE. The junction had 5 bases not matched to a gene; V was cut back by 3 bases and J by 2 bases. The CDR3 extends over 14 amino acids.